Detailed here is one T cell receptor (beta chain). These data come from a study of cytomegalovirus exposure and HLA in healthy donors. PCR primers comprised 60 Vbeta and 13 Jbeta primers. In the authors' workflow: Among the unique TCR beta chains that a later analysis counted, about 81 million in all, about 12 million were shared. Here immunoSEQ multiplex PCR was the method, and the copy in TCRdb shows in-frame clones only, minus some. V and J calls and clone size come straight from that table; D and trimming were deduced from the DNA. This sample has approximately 120,000 clones, with about 81% found just once. This receptor was identified in a woman in her 30s in good health and CMV-seronegative. The sequencing input was PBMCs.

The CDR3: CASSFGGTETQYF. Here the CDR3 DNA reads TGTGCCAGCAGCTTTGGGGGGACGGAGACCCAGTACTTC. The chain employs TRBV5-4 and TRBJ2-5, with D possibly matching TRBD2 (6 bases). Trimming left V 2 bases short and J 5 bases short, with 10 bases between. The CDR3 length is 13 residues. Germline CDR1 and CDR2: SGHNT and YYREEE (reference sequence).